This T cell receptor beta chain is drawn from a study of human T cells and chemical hapten exposure (dated by TCRdb to 2020 to 2023). Regarding the study in general: For sensitization, 2% DPC in acetone was applied to a 2 cm by 2 cm area of upper inner arm skin. In alopecia patients, the study followed how the peripheral blood TCR repertoire changed in vivo over primary and secondary sensitization to diphenylcyclopropenone (DPC), a hapten. The patient cohort, mostly female, included alopecia areata with under or over 50% scalp involvement, alopecia totalis and alopecia universalis. Blood was sampled from patients pre-sensitization (week 0) and at 2, 6 and about 24 weeks after DPC sensitization. Libraries were pooled for sequencing, and variation in per-sample TCR yields was attributed mainly to small differences in library volumes within the pool. Throughout the approximately 24-week study period, patients were also given weekly therapeutic DPC doses on the scalp. Patch testing on the upper back used Finn chambers containing 0.01% DPC, with scoring done after 6 days according to International Contact Dermatitis Research Group standards. Twenty-nine alopecia patients gave blood for TCR sequencing at one to four time points (pre-sensitization, 2, 6 and 24 weeks). Here is what the overall study found, with its caveats: Compared with pre-sensitization or healthy control sets, expanded TCRs formed significantly more large CDR3 similarity clusters, which is consistent with antigen-driven responses. After repeated subsampling, the strength of the expansion versus patch-test correlation and the threshold at which it became significant changed. Because all patients had alopecia, a presumed autoimmune disease, the immune response of the patients might differ from that of healthy individuals. No change with DPC sensitization was found in the number of TCRs above 1 in 1000 frequency, and no evidence of global repertoire structure alterations was found. The number of PT1 expanded TCRs positively correlated with patch test score, significant at thresholds 8, 16 and 32 but not 4.

The library came from RACE. These reads were obtained on a NextSeq 500. During library preparation, unique molecular identifiers were attached to individual cDNA molecules so that TCRs could be counted quantitatively and reproducibly. Each blood RNA sample was used to sequence both TCR alpha and TCR beta chains. The authors' analysis ran thus. A median of about 87,000 TCRs per sample was observed, with a range of 23,224 to 690,600. V, J and CDR3 annotation of the TCR reads was carried out using the Decombinator software suite. To make PS versus PT1 abundance plots, every sample was subsampled to the same number of TCRs (28,000). Expanded TCRs were defined as absent before sensitization and observed at least eight times at the 2-week time point. Using fastp at Q25 and MiXCR, TCRdb reprocessed the public reads and kept productive beta chains. Each CDR3 protein appears once, grouped with its most common genes and DNA. Here the V and J calls rest on TCRdb's processing, not on the authors' analysis. The sample includes 180,000 or so distinct CDR3 sequences, with roughly 14% observed a single time. The ten largest make up 1.5% to 2% of the sample.

To note about this clonotype: The antigen it binds to is not known. The input lacks base qualities; no much larger clone sits a single base away.

The sample's time point label is to be understood as: patch test 1, 2 weeks after DPC sensitization. What the treatment or condition label conveys for this sample: therapeutic diphenylcyclopropenone sensitization with weekly scalp DPC. At every patch-test visit, the blood draw took place before the patch test was put on. Eligible patients were aged 18 to 70, diagnosed with alopecia, deemed suitable for DPC therapy, and excluded if pregnant. Total RNA was isolated from unfractionated whole blood collected in Tempus Blood RNA tubes. V loses 7 bases of germline sequence and J loses 8 bases, and the interval between the two ends is 20 bases. The CDR3 starts with the cysteine, ends with the phenylalanine, and has 15 residues. Kept here is only the CDR3 DNA, which spans 45 bases and is read in frame from base 1.

The specimen comprised whole blood, sampled in connection with sensitization to the hapten diphenylcyclopropenone (DPC). The sequence came from a woman in her 30s with alopecia areata. Some clones in this sample may be carry-over from other donors' samples. Recombination joined TRBV12-3 or TRBV12-4 with TRBJ2-2; TRBD2 might be the D gene, on 6 matching bases. The CDR3 in this case is CASTDSGGGSGELFF. The nucleotide sequence reads as follows: TGTGCCAGCACTGATAGCGGCGGTGGTTCGGGGGAGCTGTTTTTT.